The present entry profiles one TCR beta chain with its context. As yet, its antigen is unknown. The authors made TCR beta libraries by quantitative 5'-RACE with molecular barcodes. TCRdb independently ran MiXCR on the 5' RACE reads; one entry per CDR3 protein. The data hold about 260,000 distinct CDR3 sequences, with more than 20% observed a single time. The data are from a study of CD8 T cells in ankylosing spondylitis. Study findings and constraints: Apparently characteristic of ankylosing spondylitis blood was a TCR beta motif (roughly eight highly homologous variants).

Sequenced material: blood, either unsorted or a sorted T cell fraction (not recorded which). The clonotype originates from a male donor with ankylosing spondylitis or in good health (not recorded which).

As DNA, the CDR3 is TGCAGTGCTAATATAGCGGGGGCCAGCACAGATACGCAGTATTTT. Protein sequence: CSANIAGASTDTQYF. The rearrangement uses TRBV20-1 and TRBJ2-3, with 9 nucleotides matching TRBD2. Losses at the gene ends were 4 bases for V and 0 bases for J; bases not matched to a gene: 5. The CDR3 is 15 amino acids. Germline assignment: CDR1 DFQATT and CDR2 SNEGSKA (reference sequence).